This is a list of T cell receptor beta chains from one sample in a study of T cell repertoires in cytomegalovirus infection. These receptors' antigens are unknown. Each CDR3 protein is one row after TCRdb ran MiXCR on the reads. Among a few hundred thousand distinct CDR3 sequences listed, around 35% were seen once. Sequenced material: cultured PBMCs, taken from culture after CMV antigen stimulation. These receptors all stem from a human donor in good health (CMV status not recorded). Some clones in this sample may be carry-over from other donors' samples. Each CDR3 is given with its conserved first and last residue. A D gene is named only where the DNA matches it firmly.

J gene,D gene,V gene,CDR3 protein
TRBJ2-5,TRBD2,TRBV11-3,CASSPGTSGDQETQYF
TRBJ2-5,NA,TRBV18,CASSPQKETQYF
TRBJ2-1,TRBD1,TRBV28,CAARGRTGEQFF
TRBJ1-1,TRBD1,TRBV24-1,CATAPGTGTNTEAFF
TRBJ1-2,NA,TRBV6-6,CASSRGNLYGYTF
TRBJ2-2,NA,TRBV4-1,CASRAEVNTGELFF
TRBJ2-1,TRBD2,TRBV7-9,CASSLRLAGGPSNEQFF
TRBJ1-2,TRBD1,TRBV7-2,CASSYLQGAGGYTF
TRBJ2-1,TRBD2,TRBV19,CASMRIRGDFMGYNEQFF
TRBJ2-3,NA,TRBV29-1,CSGGELADFAQYF
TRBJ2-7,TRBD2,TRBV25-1,CASTTSGTYEQYF
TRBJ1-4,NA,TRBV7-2,CASRRDSYVTNEKLFF
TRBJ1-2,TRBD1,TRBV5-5,CASSLVPGQGHGYTF
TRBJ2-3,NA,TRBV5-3,CASSLITSTDTQYF
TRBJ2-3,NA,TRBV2,CASSTGRTDTQYF
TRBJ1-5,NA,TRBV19,CASSIVKVRGGQPQHF
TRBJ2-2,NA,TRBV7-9,CASSPPILGRSNTGELFF
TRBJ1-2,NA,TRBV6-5,CASSYSVLGNYGYTF
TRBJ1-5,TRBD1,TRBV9,CASFRTGTGNQPQHF
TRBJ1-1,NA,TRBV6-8,CASSYWRGGLPEAFF